This TCR beta chain was captured in a study of T cell clones after liver transplantation. Looking at the study overall: Pre-transplant mixed lymphocyte reactions yielded third-party-reactive TCRbeta sequences as comparators for graft-donor-reactive sequences. Patients counted as tolerant after at least one year off all immunosuppression, enzymes not exceeding twice normal. Overall study findings and caveats: Donor-reactive sequences fell more than third party-reactive ones, suggesting partial deletion. A significant post-transplant drop in circulating graft-donor-reactive CD4 TCRbeta sequences occurred in most of the 8 subjects.

The method was immunoSEQ multiplex PCR; TCRdb's version includes in-frame clones alone and lacks a portion of them. The sample yields roughly 40,000 clones, 70% to 90% seen once. From germline, CDR1 is GTSNPN and CDR2 SVGIG (reference sequence). The CDR3 is 13 amino acids. V lost 3 bases and J 2 bases, leaving 5 bases between the germline ends. About this clone: What it binds is not known.

The chain recombines TRBV30 with TRBJ2-6, with D uncertain. This sequence originates from a human patient who received a liver transplant. The graft donor may have contributed some T cells. This specimen was CD4+ T cells from blood, taken 24 months after liver transplant. As DNA, the CDR3 is TGTGCCTGGAGATCGGCTGGGGCCAACGTCCTGACTTTC. The encoded protein is CAWRSAGANVLTF.